This T cell receptor beta chain appears in the sequencing data of a study of blood T cell repertoires in COVID-19. Whole-study context: COVID-19 samples collected from the United States, Italy and Spain covered acute and convalescent phases. T cells, B-cell-depleted T cells, or PBMCs supplied cDNA or gDNA.

Trimming took 5 bases from V and 5 from J; bases not matched to a gene: 9. The CDR3 spans 16 residues. The germline gives CDR1 SGHRS, CDR2 YFSETQ. Study processing details: Amplification of reference gene primers provided the estimated nucleated cell counts. Here immunoSEQ multiplex PCR was the method, and the copy in TCRdb shows in-frame clones only, minus some. V, J and clone size derive from that table, while D and trimming were established from the DNA sequence. The sample consists of about 30,000 clones, over 75% of them appearing once. Sequencing used peripheral blood. The chain combines TRBV5-1 with TRBJ2-2, with 10 bases lining up with TRBD2. The TCR sequence derives from a man aged 55 to 70 with active COVID-19. The CDR3 region is CASRKLAGVYTGELFF. CDR3 nucleotide sequence: TGCGCCAGCAGAAAGCTAGCGGGAGTGTATACCGGGGAGCTGTTTTTT.